This TCR beta chain was documented in a study of blood T cell repertoires in COVID-19. The table came from immunoSEQ multiplex PCR; TCRdb's copy has only in-frame clones and leaves some out. This table holds fewer than 350,000 clones, roughly 90% found once. The sequence derives from a woman between 25 and 40 years old with COVID-19, enrolled during active disease. Sequencing input: peripheral blood.

Here the CDR3 reads CATVRGQLTDTQYF. In DNA form, the CDR3 reads TGTGCCACCGTCAGAGGACAACTCACAGATACGCAGTATTTT. The V and J genes are TRBV10-3 and TRBJ2-3; D may be TRBD1 (5 bases). Trimming took off 10 bases at V and 2 bases at J, with 16 bases between the two ends. This CDR3 is built from 14 residues. Germline CDR1 ENHRY, CDR2 SYGVKD.